Presented here are 30 T cell receptor beta chains from one specimen sequenced in a study of CD8+CD57+ T cells in acquired aplastic anemia. The patients chosen for sequencing had shown expansion of CD8+CD57+ cells (detected by flow cytometry). Genomic DNA, the template, was used for profiling of the TCR beta VDJ and CDR3. TCRdb analysed the reads with MiXCR anew, one entry per CDR3 protein. The sample yields over 150,000 distinct CDR3 sequences, around 50% seen once. Sequencing input: sorted CD4+, CD8+, or CD8+CD57+ T cells (not recorded which) from PBMCs. The receptors here all came from a human donor with aplastic anemia.

This chain uses TRBV14 with TRBJ2-7; D is possibly TRBD1 or TRBD2 (5 bases each). The CDR3 consists of 14 residues. Trimming removed 4 bases at V and 1 base at J, with 11 bases between. Germline V gene sequence: CDR1 SGHDN, CDR2 FVKESK. CDR3 residues: CASSPNGASYEQYF. CDR3 nucleotides: TGTGCCAGCAGCCCCAACGGGGCTTCCTACGAGCAGTACTTC. Combining the CDR3 with reference TRBV14 and TRBJ2-7 gives the whole variable domain EAGVTQFPSHSVIEKGQTVTLRCDPISGHDNLYWYRRVMGKEIKFLLHFVKESKQDESGMPNNRFLAERTGGTYSTLKVQPAELEDSGVYFCASSPNGASYEQYFGPGTRLTVT.

This clonotype has at least ten counts. One end of the junction fails to match germline, which may point to a read error. V is TRBV24-1 and J is TRBJ1-5; tentatively, D is TRBD1 (6 bases). Germline CDR1 is KGHDR and CDR2 is SFDVKD. The CDR3 extends over 15 amino acids. CDR3 DNA sequence: TGTGCCACCAATGATCCGGGACACCGAGATCAGCCCCAGCATTTT. Translation gives CATNDPGHRDQPQHF.

This clonotype was seen once. The chain couples TRBV20-1 to TRBJ2-5; D is ambiguous. Germline lookup yields CDR1 DFQATT and CDR2 SNEGSKA (reference sequence). The CDR3 runs 13 residues. V was pared by 5 bases and J by 5 bases, with 15 bases between. This chain's CDR3 is CSASDDSRETQYF. CDR3 nucleotide sequence: TGCAGTGCTTCCGACGATAGCAGGGAGACCCAGTACTTC.

This clonotype was recorded many times. V is TRBV27 and J is TRBJ1-6; tentative D call: TRBD1 (5 bases). The CDR3 is made up of 14 amino acids. From germline, CDR1 is MNHEY and CDR2 SMNVEV (reference sequence). Trimming took 3 bases from V and 4 from J, leaving 7 bases between them. This CDR3 reads CASSLGPYNSPLHF. The CDR3 DNA sequence: TGTGCCAGCAGTTTGGGGCCATATAATTCACCCCTCCACTTT.

The chain joins TRBV19 to TRBJ2-1, with 9 nucleotides matching TRBD2. From germline, CDR1 is LNHDA and CDR2 SQIVND (reference sequence). V lost 6 bases, J lost 5 bases, and 8 bases stayed unmatched. The CDR3 extends over 15 amino acids. The CDR3 here is CASRPKGLANNEQFF. The CDR3 DNA is TGTGCCAGTAGGCCTAAGGGACTAGCCAACAATGAGCAGTTCTTC.

V gene TRBV7-9 combines with J gene TRBJ1-1; D is ambiguous. Looked up from germline, CDR1 is SEHNR and CDR2 is FQNEAQ (reference sequence). The CDR3 contains 12 residues. V was trimmed by 1 base and J by 10 bases, leaving 10 bases between them. This chain's CDR3 is CASSLGRLGAFF. CDR3 DNA sequence: TGTGCCAGCAGCTTAGGGAGACTCGGAGCTTTCTTT.

The gene calls are TRBV19 and TRBJ1-1; TRBD1 agrees at 9 bases. V shed 3 bases and J 0 bases; nucleotides not matched to a gene: 11. This CDR3 has 18 residues. In germline, CDR1 is LNHDA, CDR2 SQIVND (reference sequence). CDR3 region: CASSIGLGQGPMNTEAFF. In DNA, the CDR3 is TGTGCCAGTAGTATCGGTTTAGGACAGGGGCCAATGAACACTGAAGCTTTCTTT.

With respect to this clonotype: This CDR3 fails to terminate in the conserved phenylalanine or tryptophan, so it likely reflects a read error. J is TRBJ2-7 and V is TRBV19; 13 positions agree with TRBD2. The CDR3 totals 16 residues. Germline CDR1 is LNHDA and CDR2 is SQIVND (reference sequence). V was clipped by 6 bases and J by 2 bases; unmatched bases: 7. CDR3 DNA: TGTGCCAGTAGCCCCGCGGGACTAGCGGGACCCTACGAGCAGTACCTC. Protein product: CASSPAGLAGPYEQYL.

This clonotype has ten or more counts. This chain connects TRBV4-2 to TRBJ1-1, with 8 bases identical to TRBD1. Trimming took 4 bases from V and 6 from J; bases not matched to a gene: 10. Per germline, CDR1 LGHNA and CDR2 YNFKEQ. The CDR3 has 15 amino acids. CDR3 in amino acids: CASSLTTGASAEAFF. The CDR3 coding sequence is TGTGCCAGCAGCCTCACGACAGGGGCCAGCGCTGAAGCTTTCTTT.

This clonotype was recorded at least ten times. The rearrangement uses TRBV2 and TRBJ2-2, with 8 bases fitting TRBD1. The CDR3 has 15 residues. V dropped 10 bases and J dropped 7; count of bases not matched to a gene: 14. Germline assignment: CDR1 SNHLY and CDR2 FYNNEI. The CDR3 here is CATQRGQANDGELFF. Here the CDR3 DNA reads TGTGCCACCCAAAGGGGACAGGCGAACGACGGGGAGCTGTTTTTT.

This clonotype was recorded once. A much larger clone differs by one base, so this may be a read error. The chain is built from TRBV6-1 and TRBJ1-1; unclear D gene. This CDR3 has 14 amino acids. With 6 bases removed from V and 6 bases from J, the gap between germline ends came to 17 bases. Germline V CDR1 and CDR2: MNHNS, SASEGT. CDR3 sequence: CASRSYKDRAEAFF. CDR3 DNA: TGTGCCAGCAGAAGCTACAAGGATCGCGCTGAAGCTTTCTTT.

This chain uses TRBV7-3 with TRBJ2-6; weak D call: TRBD2 (7 bases). Trimming removed 4 bases from V and 1 base from J, with 14 bases in between. CDR1 SGHTA and CDR2 FQGTGA come from the germline V gene. The CDR3 is made up of 17 amino acids. CDR3 DNA sequence: TGTGCCAGCAGCTGGAGGGGGGGCGCGTCTGGGGCCAACGTCCTGACTTTC. It translates to CASSWRGGASGANVLTF.

The chain has TRBV5-4 and TRBJ2-3, with D tentatively TRBD2 (5 bases). The V gene lost 4 bases and the J gene lost 0 bases, with 15 bases spanning the gap. The CDR3 has 16 residues. Germline values: CDR1 SGHNT, CDR2 YYREEE (reference sequence). The chain's CDR3 is CASSTASRRSTDTQYF. For the CDR3, the DNA is TGTGCCAGCAGCACGGCCTCTAGGAGGAGCACAGATACGCAGTATTTT.

CDR3 bases: TGTGCCACCAGTCCGGGGGGTAGCAACACTGAAGCTTTCTTT. Amino acid sequence: CATSPGGSNTEAFF. V is TRBV24-1 and J is TRBJ1-1; maybe TRBD1 (5 bases). This CDR3 has 14 residues. Germline CDR1 KGHDR, CDR2 SFDVKD. Deletions cut 6 bases from V and 2 bases from J, with 12 bases between.

This chain connects TRBV20-1 to TRBJ2-7; 10 bases fit TRBD2. Germline-derived CDR1 and CDR2 are DFQATT and SNEGSKA (reference sequence). Germline trimming cut 1 base from V and 2 bases from J; bases unmatched to any gene: 2. This CDR3 spans 14 amino acids. The CDR3 DNA is TGCAGTGCTAGAGGAGCGGGGGGGCCCTACGAGCAGTACTTC. It translates to CSARGAGGPYEQYF.

This clonotype was seen repeatedly, ten times or more. The chain joins TRBV7-3 to TRBJ2-1, with 9 bases lining up with TRBD2. The CDR3 loop spans 16 amino acids. Germline V gives CDR1 SGHTA, CDR2 FQGTGA. V trimming: 6 bases; J trimming: 5 bases; junction bases outside the gene matches: 11. The CDR3 is CASRPLAGGFNNEQFF. The CDR3 DNA is TGTGCCAGCAGACCCCTCGCGGGAGGGTTTAACAATGAGCAGTTCTTC.

This clonotype was counted many times. The rearrangement links TRBV5-1 to TRBJ2-3; D is perhaps TRBD1 (5 bases). This CDR3 spans 15 amino acids. CDR1 and CDR2 from the germline V gene are SGHRS and YFSETQ. Trimming pared 0 bases from V and 0 bases from J, leaving 8 bases between. CDR3 in amino acids: CASSLADTSTDTQYF. DNA for the CDR3: TGCGCCAGCAGCTTGGCGGACACCAGCACAGATACGCAGTATTTT.

V usage is TRBV10-3 and J usage is TRBJ1-3, with D unresolved. CDR1 is ENHRY and CDR2 is SYGVKD in the germline V gene. CDR3 size: 14 residues. V shed 4 bases and J shed 4 bases, with 11 bases lying between them. The CDR3 nucleotides read TGTGCCATCAGTGCTGAACAGACGGGAAACACCATATATTTT. Encoded protein: CAISAEQTGNTIYF.

The chain employs TRBV27 and TRBJ2-1, with D possibly matching TRBD2 (6 bases). This CDR3 spans 16 amino acids. Germline-derived CDR1 and CDR2 are MNHEY and SMNVEV (reference sequence). V was clipped by 2 bases and J by 5 bases, with 16 bases between them. CDR3 in amino acids: CASSLPRGGKDNEQFF. The CDR3 DNA reads TGTGCCAGCAGTTTACCCCGCGGCGGGAAGGACAATGAGCAGTTCTTC.

V is TRBV6-1 and J is TRBJ2-3, with TRBD2 matching 9 bases. This CDR3 contains 16 residues. Germline loops: CDR1 MNHNS, CDR2 SASEGT. J lost 1 base, V lost 4 bases, and 6 bases had no gene match. CDR3 coding DNA: TGTGCCAGCAGTGGAGGCGGCGGGGGGGGCACAGATACGCAGTATTTT. Protein: CASSGGGGGGTDTQYF.

The CDR3 protein is CSARAPDTLSYEQYF. The CDR3 coding sequence is TGCAGTGCTAGAGCCCCAGACACTCTCTCCTACGAGCAGTACTTC. The rearrangement links TRBV20-1 to TRBJ2-7; D ambiguous. Trimming stripped 1 base from V and 0 bases from J, with 13 bases between. There are 15 residues in the CDR3. Germline CDR1 is DFQATT and CDR2 is SNEGSKA (reference sequence).

V is TRBV11-2 and J is TRBJ2-2; D remains ambiguous. The CDR3 totals 14 residues. The germline V gene has CDR1 SGHAT and CDR2 FQNNGV. Trimming cost V 5 bases and J 2 bases, with 9 bases left between them. DNA of the CDR3: TGTGCCAGCAGCCAAATTTTAAACACCGGGGAGCTGTTTTTT. This translates into CASSQILNTGELFF.

Many counts were recorded for this clonotype. The genes are TRBV7-6 and TRBJ2-7, with 11 bases matching TRBD1. Germline trimming cut 1 base from V and 7 bases from J; bases unmatched to any gene: 9. This CDR3 has 16 amino acids. In germline, CDR1 is SGHVS, CDR2 FNYEAQ. The CDR3 loop reads CASSLGGGQGVGEQYF. The CDR3 DNA sequence: TGTGCCAGCAGCTTAGGGGGGGGACAGGGGGTCGGGGAGCAGTACTTC.

The chain couples TRBV7-9 to TRBJ1-1, with 8 bases identical to TRBD1. V lost 3 bases to trimming and J lost 4 bases; unmatched junction nucleotides: 4. The CDR3 sequence is 14 residues long. CDR1 and CDR2 from the germline V gene are SEHNR and FQNEAQ (reference sequence). The CDR3 coding sequence is TGTGCCAGCAGCTTCCAGGGGGCAGGCACTGAAGCTTTCTTT. It yields the protein CASSFQGAGTEAFF.

This clonotype came up once. This chain links TRBV19 with TRBJ1-1; the match to TRBD1 covers 9 bases. Per germline, CDR1 LNHDA and CDR2 SQIVND (reference sequence). V lost 11 bases and J lost 3; bases outside the gene matches: 13. The CDR3 length is 15 residues. CDR3 DNA sequence: TGTGCCTCAGAACTCTCGGGACAGGGATACACTGAAGCTTTCTTT. This translates into CASELSGQGYTEAFF. Complete variable domain (other parts from reference TRBV19 and TRBJ1-1): DGGITQSPKYLFRKEGQNVTLSCEQNLNHDAMYWYRQDPGQGLRLIYYSQIVNDFQKGDIAEGYSVSREKKESFPLTVTSAQKNPTAFYLCASELSGQGYTEAFFGQGTRLTVV.

The gene calls are TRBV11-2 and TRBJ2-5; weak D call: TRBD2 (5 bases). Between the trimmed V and J ends, which lost 0 bases and 2 bases, there was a span of 10 bases. The germline V gene encodes CDR1 SGHAT and CDR2 FQNNGV. CDR3 size: 15 residues. The CDR3 sequence: CASSLEGRTQETQYF. CDR3 DNA: TGTGCCAGCAGCTTAGAGGGCAGGACTCAAGAGACCCAGTACTTC.

The V and J genes are TRBV5-1 and TRBJ2-2; 15 nucleotides agree with TRBD2. Unmatched junction bases numbered 6, after V lost 4 bases and J lost 2 bases. CDR1 and CDR2 (germline): SGHRS, YFSETQ. This CDR3 contains 18 residues. The CDR3 DNA reads as TGCGCCAGCAGCGCTGGACTAGCGGGAGGGGCTAACACCGGGGAGCTGTTTTTT. Protein product: CASSAGLAGGANTGELFF. Looking up the rest from reference TRBV5-1 and TRBJ2-2 gives the full variable domain: KAGVTQTPRYLIKTRGQQVTLSCSPISGHRSVSWYQQTPGQGLQFLFEYFSETQRNKGNFPGRFSGRQFSNSRSEMNVSTLELGDSALYLCASSAGLAGGANTGELFFGEGSRLTVL.

This sequence joins TRBV19 and TRBJ2-7; 11 bases are a match to TRBD2. CDR3 size: 14 residues. Germline V CDR1 and CDR2: LNHDA, SQIVND (reference sequence). V lost 8 bases and J lost 3; bases outside the gene matches: 6. This CDR3 reads CASSLAGVFYEQYF. The CDR3 DNA is TGTGCCAGTTCACTAGCGGGAGTCTTCTACGAGCAGTACTTC.

This chain links TRBV19 with TRBJ2-1; perhaps TRBD2 as D (5 bases). Between the trimmed V and J ends, which lost 3 bases and 9 bases, there was a span of 12 bases. Germline V gives CDR1 LNHDA, CDR2 SQIVND (reference sequence). CDR3 length: 13 residues. The CDR3 coding sequence is TGTGCCAGTAGTATGAGTGGTCGGGGTGAGCAGTTCTTC. It yields the protein CASSMSGRGEQFF.

This clonotype showed up just once. The chain links TRBV19 to TRBJ1-1; tentatively, D is TRBD1 (6 bases). The germline V and J ends were trimmed by 5 bases and 9 bases, with 19 bases remaining between them. The germline V gene has CDR1 LNHDA and CDR2 SQIVND (reference sequence). CDR3 size: 14 residues. CDR3 sequence: CASSLGGARVQAFF. CDR3 in DNA: TGTGCCAGTAGTCTTGGGGGGGCGCGGGTTCAAGCTTTCTTT.